These 16 T cell receptor beta chains share one sample of origin, sequenced in a study of cytomegalovirus exposure and HLA in healthy donors. In the PCR, 60 Vbeta and 13 Jbeta primers were used. Profiled with immunoSEQ multiplex PCR; TCRdb holds only in-frame clones, not every one. The sample consists of over 100,000 clones, about 79% of them appearing once. Sequences were obtained from PBMCs. The receptors stem from a man in his sixties in good health and CMV-seropositive.

In this sample, this clone turned up once. The chain employs TRBV4-2 and TRBJ1-1; 7 positions agree with TRBD1. Looked up from germline, CDR1 is LGHNA and CDR2 is YNFKEQ. After removal of 0 bases from V and 1 base from J, the junction contained 8 bases not matched to a gene. The CDR3 has 17 amino acids. CDR3: CASSQDLRGRGNTEAFF. For the CDR3, the DNA is TGTGCCAGCAGCCAAGATCTTAGGGGGCGCGGGAACACTGAAGCTTTCTTT.

The chain uses TRBV7-9 and TRBJ2-7; 7 bases map to TRBD2. This CDR3 is built from 15 residues. Per germline, CDR1 SEHNR and CDR2 FQNEAQ (reference sequence). Trimming at V came to 1 base and at J to 2 bases, leaving 5 bases not matched to a gene. In DNA form, the CDR3 reads TGTGCCAGCAGCTTAGGGGTAGCGGGTACCTACGAGCAGTACTTC. It is translated as CASSLGVAGTYEQYF.

The CDR3, as DNA: TGTGCCAGCAGCCCGCGGACAGCCTCCTACGAGCAGTACTTC. Translating gives CASSPRTASYEQYF. The gene calls are TRBV7-9 and TRBJ2-7; possibly TRBD1 for D (6 bases). The V gene lost 5 bases and the J gene lost 0 bases, with 11 bases spanning the gap. The germline CDR1 and CDR2 sequences are SEHNR and FQNEAQ (reference sequence). This CDR3 spans 14 amino acids.

The chain carries TRBV19 and TRBJ1-1, with 7 bases aligning to TRBD1. The V and J ends lost 4 bases and 4 bases, in that order; junction bases with no gene match: 9. Germline V gives CDR1 LNHDA, CDR2 SQIVND (reference sequence). This CDR3 is 15 amino acids long. In nucleotides, the CDR3 is TGTGCCAGTAGTAATGGAACAGGGGCCCTCACTGAAGCTTTCTTT. Protein product: CASSNGTGALTEAFF.

The chain joins TRBV5-4 to TRBJ1-2, with 7 bases fitting TRBD1. J lost 8 bases, V lost 0 bases, and 10 bases had no gene match. The germline V gene encodes CDR1 SGHNT and CDR2 YYREEE (reference sequence). CDR3 length: 15 residues. CDR3 sequence reads: CASSLGQGLPPGYTF. The DNA for the CDR3 is TGTGCCAGCAGCTTGGGACAGGGCCTTCCTCCCGGCTACACCTTC.

The CDR3 region is CASSLDKTYEQYF. CDR3 DNA sequence: TGCGCCAGCAGCTTGGACAAAACCTACGAGCAGTACTTC. This sequence joins TRBV5-1 and TRBJ2-7; D uncertain. The CDR3 runs to 13 residues. Germline V gives CDR1 SGHRS, CDR2 YFSETQ. V gave up 0 bases and J gave up 2 bases, with 6 bases separating them. Full variable domain (remainder filled in from reference TRBV5-1 and TRBJ2-7): KAGVTQTPRYLIKTRGQQVTLSCSPISGHRSVSWYQQTPGQGLQFLFEYFSETQRNKGNFPGRFSGRQFSNSRSEMNVSTLELGDSALYLCASSLDKTYEQYFGPGTRLTVT.

The chain has TRBV28 and TRBJ1-1; TRBD1 is a possible D gene (6 bases). CDR3 length: 14 residues. V lost 4 bases, J lost 4 bases, and 13 bases lay in between. Germline values: CDR1 MDHEN, CDR2 SYDVKM. CDR3 residues: CASSSYRVSTEAFF. As DNA, the CDR3 is TGTGCCAGCAGTTCCTACAGGGTTTCCACTGAAGCTTTCTTT.

This clone was observed a single time. This chain links TRBV28 with TRBJ2-1; 8 bases map to TRBD2. CDR1 is MDHEN, CDR2 SYDVKM, per germline. This CDR3 region has 15 residues. Germline trimming cut 5 bases from V and 9 bases from J; bases unmatched to any gene: 12. The CDR3 reads CASSLPSGGRPEQFF. The CDR3 nucleotides are TGTGCCAGCAGTCTCCCTTCGGGGGGGCGCCCTGAGCAGTTCTTC.

This clone was seen more than once but under ten times. The chain uses TRBV5-6 and TRBJ1-6; 7 nucleotides agree with TRBD1. This CDR3 comprises 17 residues. The ends lost 1 base at V and 10 bases at J; junction bases unmatched: 14. The germline V gene has CDR1 SGHDT and CDR2 YYEEEE. The CDR3 loop is CASSLRSTGIQFSPLHF. As DNA, the CDR3 is TGTGCCAGCAGCTTGAGGTCGACAGGGATTCAATTCTCACCCCTCCACTTT. Drawing the rest from reference TRBV5-6 and TRBJ1-6, the complete variable domain is DAGVTQSPTHLIKTRGQQVTLRCSPKSGHDTVSWYQQALGQGPQFIFQYYEEEERQRGNFPDRFSGHQFPNYSSELNVNALLLGDSALYLCASSLRSTGIQFSPLHFGNGTRLTVT.

This chain joins TRBV30 and TRBJ2-7; 8 bases fit TRBD2. The germline gives CDR1 GTSNPN, CDR2 SVGIG (reference sequence). CDR3 size: 13 residues. J lost 7 bases, V lost 2 bases, and 7 bases had no gene match. The CDR3 bases are TGTGCCTGGAGTCTAACCGAGCGGGGGGAGCAGTACTTC. This translates into CAWSLTERGEQYF.

The chain recombines TRBV7-8 with TRBJ1-5; tentatively, D is TRBD1 (5 bases). Germline V gene data show CDR1 as SGHVS and CDR2 as FQNEAQ. Trimming pared 6 bases from V and 0 bases from J, leaving 15 bases between. This CDR3 is built from 16 residues. The CDR3 protein is CASRGGGRDSNQPQHF. DNA for the CDR3: TGTGCCAGCAGGGGGGGAGGCAGGGATAGCAATCAGCCCCAGCATTTT.

The genes are TRBV7-9 and TRBJ1-4, with D uncertain. The CDR3 consists of 15 residues. The ends were cut back, 3 bases at V and 1 base at J, with 9 bases in the middle. CDR1 and CDR2 (germline): SEHNR, FQNEAQ (reference sequence). CDR3 residues: CASSLLTVTNEKLFF. In nucleotides, the CDR3 is TGTGCCAGCAGCTTGCTAACGGTAACTAATGAAAAACTGTTTTTT.

CDR3 protein: CASSSGASGGSTDTQYF. CDR3 nucleotides: TGCGCCAGCAGCTCGGGGGCTAGCGGGGGGAGCACAGATACGCAGTATTTT. The V gene is TRBV5-1, the J gene TRBJ2-3; 11 bases are a match to TRBD2. Unmatched junction bases numbered 6, after V lost 3 bases and J lost 0 bases. The CDR3 has 17 amino acids. Per the germline V gene, CDR1 is SGHRS and CDR2 is YFSETQ. Together with reference TRBV5-1 and TRBJ2-3, the CDR3 gives the full variable domain: KAGVTQTPRYLIKTRGQQVTLSCSPISGHRSVSWYQQTPGQGLQFLFEYFSETQRNKGNFPGRFSGRQFSNSRSEMNVSTLELGDSALYLCASSSGASGGSTDTQYFGPGTRLTVL.

This chain joins TRBV7-2 and TRBJ1-4; possible D gene TRBD1, 5 bases. Germline loops: CDR1 SGHTA, CDR2 FQGNSA. With 0 bases removed from V and 8 bases from J, the gap between germline ends came to 10 bases. CDR3 length: 14 residues. The CDR3: CASSLAQGGEKLFF. The CDR3 DNA reads as TGTGCCAGCAGCTTAGCCCAGGGAGGGGAAAAACTGTTTTTT.

The rearrangement links TRBV19 to TRBJ2-7, with D possibly being TRBD1 (5 bases). CDR3 size: 14 residues. Trimming shortened V by 2 bases and J by 2 bases, and 10 bases separated the two germline ends. Germline-derived CDR1 and CDR2 are LNHDA and SQIVND (reference sequence). The CDR3 protein is CASSINGATYEQYF. CDR3 nucleotide sequence: TGTGCCAGTAGTATAAATGGGGCTACCTACGAGCAGTACTTC.

This chain links TRBV7-6 with TRBJ2-3, with 7 bases aligning to TRBD1. The germline gives CDR1 SGHVS, CDR2 FNYEAQ. The CDR3 is 15 residues long. V lost 1 base, J lost 0 bases, and 1 base stayed unmatched. The CDR3 here is CASSLVGQSTDTQYF. The CDR3 DNA reads TGTGCCAGCAGCTTAGTGGGACAGAGCACAGATACGCAGTATTTT.